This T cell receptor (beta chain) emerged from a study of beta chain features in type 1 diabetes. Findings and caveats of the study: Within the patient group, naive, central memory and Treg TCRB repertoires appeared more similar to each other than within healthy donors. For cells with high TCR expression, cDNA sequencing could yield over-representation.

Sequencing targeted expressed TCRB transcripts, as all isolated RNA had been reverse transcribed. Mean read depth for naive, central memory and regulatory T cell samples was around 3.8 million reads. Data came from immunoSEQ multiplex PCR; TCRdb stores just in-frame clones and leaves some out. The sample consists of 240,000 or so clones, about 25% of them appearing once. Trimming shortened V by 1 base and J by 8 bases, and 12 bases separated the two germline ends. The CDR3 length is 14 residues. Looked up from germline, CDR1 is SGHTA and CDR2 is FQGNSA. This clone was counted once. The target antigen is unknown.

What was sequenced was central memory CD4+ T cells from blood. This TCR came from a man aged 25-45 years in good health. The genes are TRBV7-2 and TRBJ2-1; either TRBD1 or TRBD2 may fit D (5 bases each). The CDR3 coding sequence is TGTGCCAGCAGCTTAGGGGCTCGAGGGGATGAGCAGTTCTTC. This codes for CASSLGARGDEQFF.